The next 5 T cell receptor beta chains were all read from a single sample in a study of Ad26.COV2.S vaccination and SARS-CoV-2 variants. Sample treatment: approximately 18 received Ad26.COV2.S at low or high dose, single or two shots; about 5 received placebo; per-sample allocation not given. Material that was analyzed had been drawn on day 63 after the first vaccine or placebo injection. The protocol was immunoSEQ multiplex PCR, while the TCRdb copy is restricted to in-frame clones and leaves out a portion. The sample shows under 400,000 clones, around 86% of them seen only once. The sample was peripheral blood, taken in a trial of Ad26.COV2.S vaccine versus placebo. The receptor source for this set is a person between 18 and 59 years old who received the Ad26.COV2.S COVID-19 vaccine or a placebo.

The chain couples TRBV7-2 to TRBJ1-3; the D gene is possibly TRBD1 (6 bases). The germline V gene encodes CDR1 SGHTA and CDR2 FQGNSA. The length of the CDR3 is 15 residues. Trimming left V 5 bases short and J 6 bases short, with 17 bases between. The CDR3 DNA follows: TGTGCCAGCAGCCCCCGGTCAGGGGCTGAAAACACCATATATTTT. Translation gives CASSPRSGAENTIYF.

The chain is built from TRBV9 and TRBJ2-2, with D tentatively TRBD2 (5 bases). The germline V and J ends were trimmed by 0 bases and 5 bases, with 20 bases remaining between them. This CDR3 region has 18 residues. Per germline, CDR1 SGDLS and CDR2 YYNGEE. This CDR3 is CASSVEGWDPEGTGELFF. CDR3 DNA sequence: TGTGCCAGCAGCGTAGAAGGGTGGGATCCCGAGGGTACCGGGGAGCTGTTTTTT.

This clone was counted once. The chain couples TRBV6-5 to TRBJ2-2, with D perhaps TRBD1 (6 bases). The CDR3 runs 15 residues. CDR1 is MNHEY and CDR2 is SVGAGI in the germline V gene. V shed 6 bases and J shed 1 base, with 12 bases lying between them. Here the CDR3 DNA reads TGTGCCAGCAGCAGGGGACCCTTGAACACCGGGGAGCTGTTTTTT. Translation: CASSRGPLNTGELFF.

The rearrangement uses TRBV7-8 and TRBJ1-1; D is ambiguous. V dropped 4 bases and J dropped 2 bases, with 8 bases sitting between them. CDR1 and CDR2 from the germline V gene are SGHVS and FQNEAQ. The CDR3 contains 13 residues. In DNA, the CDR3 is TGTGCCAGCAGCTACACAGTCAACACTGAAGCTTTCTTT. This encodes CASSYTVNTEAFF.

The genes are TRBV9 and TRBJ2-7; tentatively, D is TRBD1 (5 bases). CDR3 length equals 14 residues. V was shortened by 0 bases and J by 1 base, with 8 bases between the two germline ends. Germline assignment: CDR1 SGDLS and CDR2 YYNGEE. The CDR3 spells CASSVGGFSYEQYF. Written as DNA, the CDR3 is TGTGCCAGCAGCGTAGGGGGCTTTTCCTACGAGCAGTACTTC.